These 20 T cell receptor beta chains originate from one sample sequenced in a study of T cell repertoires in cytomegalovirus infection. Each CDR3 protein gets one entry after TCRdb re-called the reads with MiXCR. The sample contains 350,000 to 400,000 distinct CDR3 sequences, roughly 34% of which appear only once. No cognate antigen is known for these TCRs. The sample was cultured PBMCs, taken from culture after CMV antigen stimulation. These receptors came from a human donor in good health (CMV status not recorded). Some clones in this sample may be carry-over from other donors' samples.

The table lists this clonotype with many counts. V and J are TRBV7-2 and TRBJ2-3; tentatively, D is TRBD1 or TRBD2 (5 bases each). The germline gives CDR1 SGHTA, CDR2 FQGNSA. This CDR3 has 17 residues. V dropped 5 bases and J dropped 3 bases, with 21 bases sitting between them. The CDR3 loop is CASSRNMGRPVTDTQYF. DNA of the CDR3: TGTGCCAGCAGCCGTAACATGGGACGACCTGTTACAGATACGCAGTATTTT.

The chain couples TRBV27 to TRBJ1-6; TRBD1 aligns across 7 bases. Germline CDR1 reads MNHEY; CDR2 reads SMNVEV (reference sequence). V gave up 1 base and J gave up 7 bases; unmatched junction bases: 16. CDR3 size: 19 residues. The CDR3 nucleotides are TGTGCCAGCAGTTTATTGCAGGACAGGCCGCCCTATCGGAATTCACCCCTCCACTTT. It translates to CASSLLQDRPPYRNSPLHF.

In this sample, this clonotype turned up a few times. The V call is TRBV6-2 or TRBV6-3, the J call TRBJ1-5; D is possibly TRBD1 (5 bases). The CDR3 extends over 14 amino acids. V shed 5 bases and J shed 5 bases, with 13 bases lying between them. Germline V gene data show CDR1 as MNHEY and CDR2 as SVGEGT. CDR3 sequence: CASSETTGYQPQHF. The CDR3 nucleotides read TGTGCCAGCAGTGAGACCACAGGATATCAGCCCCAGCATTTT.

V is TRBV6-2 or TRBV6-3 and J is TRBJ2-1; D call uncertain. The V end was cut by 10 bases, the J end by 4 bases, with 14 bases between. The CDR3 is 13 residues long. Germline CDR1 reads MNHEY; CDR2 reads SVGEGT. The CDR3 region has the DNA TGTGCCACCGCCGAACTAACTTACAATGAGCAGTTCTTC. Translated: CATAELTYNEQFF.

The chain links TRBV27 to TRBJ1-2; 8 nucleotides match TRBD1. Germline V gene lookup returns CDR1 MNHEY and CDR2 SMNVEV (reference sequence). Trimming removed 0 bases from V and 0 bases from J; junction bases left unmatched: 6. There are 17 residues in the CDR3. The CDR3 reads CASSLSRRDRTNYGYTF. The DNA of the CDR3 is TGTGCCAGCAGTTTATCCCGCCGGGACAGGACTAACTATGGCTACACCTTC.

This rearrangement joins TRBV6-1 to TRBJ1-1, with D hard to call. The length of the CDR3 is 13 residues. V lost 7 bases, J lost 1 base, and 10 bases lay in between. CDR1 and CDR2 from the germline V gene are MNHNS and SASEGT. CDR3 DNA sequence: TGTGCCAGCACCCGGACGGCGAACACTGAAGCTTTCTTT. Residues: CASTRTANTEAFF.

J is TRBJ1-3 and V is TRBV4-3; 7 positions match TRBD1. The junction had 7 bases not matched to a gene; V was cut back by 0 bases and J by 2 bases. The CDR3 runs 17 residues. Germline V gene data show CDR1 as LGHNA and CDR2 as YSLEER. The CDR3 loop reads CASSQDFQGTAGNTIYF. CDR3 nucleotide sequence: TGCGCCAGCAGCCAAGACTTCCAAGGGACAGCTGGAAACACCATATATTTT.

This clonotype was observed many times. CDR3 residues: CASSEGGRTNTGELFF. In nucleotides, the CDR3 is TGTGCCAGCAGTGAAGGGGGCAGGACGAACACCGGGGAGCTGTTTTTT. The J gene is TRBJ2-2, the V gene TRBV6-1; D may be TRBD1 (5 bases). CDR3 length: 16 amino acids. Germline assignment: CDR1 MNHNS and CDR2 SASEGT. V was pared by 1 base and J by 0 bases, with 9 bases between.

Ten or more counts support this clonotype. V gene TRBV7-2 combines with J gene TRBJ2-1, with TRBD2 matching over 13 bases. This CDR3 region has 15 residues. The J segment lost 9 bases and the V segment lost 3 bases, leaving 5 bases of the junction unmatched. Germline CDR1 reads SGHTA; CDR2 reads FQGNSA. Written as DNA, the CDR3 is TGTGCCAGCAGCTTCGGACTAGCGGGAGTCGGTGAGCAGTTCTTC. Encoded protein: CASSFGLAGVGEQFF.

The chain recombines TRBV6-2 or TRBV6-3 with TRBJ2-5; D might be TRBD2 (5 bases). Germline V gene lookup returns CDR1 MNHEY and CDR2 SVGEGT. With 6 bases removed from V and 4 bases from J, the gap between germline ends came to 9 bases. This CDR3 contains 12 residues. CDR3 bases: TGTGCCAGCAGCCAAGGGAGAGAGACCCAGTACTTC. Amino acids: CASSQGRETQYF.

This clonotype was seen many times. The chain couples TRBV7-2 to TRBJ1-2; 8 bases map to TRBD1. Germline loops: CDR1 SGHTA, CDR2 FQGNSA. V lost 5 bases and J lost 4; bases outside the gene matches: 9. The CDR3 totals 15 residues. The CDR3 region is CASSIGQGGVYGYTF. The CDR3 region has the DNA TGTGCCAGCAGCATCGGACAGGGCGGCGTCTATGGCTACACCTTC.

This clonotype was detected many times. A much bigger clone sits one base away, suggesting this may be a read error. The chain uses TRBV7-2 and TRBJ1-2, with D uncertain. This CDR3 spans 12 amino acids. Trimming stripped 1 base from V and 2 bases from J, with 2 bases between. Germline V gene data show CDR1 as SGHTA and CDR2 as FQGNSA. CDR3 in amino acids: CASSLGNYGYTF. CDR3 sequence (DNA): TGTGCCAGCAGCTTAGGGAACTATGGCTACACCTTC.

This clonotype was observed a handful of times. CDR3 in DNA: TGTGCCAGCACCCGGGATGGTTTTAGCAATCAGCCCCAGCATTTT. Translating it yields CASTRDGFSNQPQHF. J is TRBJ1-5 and V is TRBV6-2 or TRBV6-3; D is undetermined. V lost 7 bases and J lost 0, with 13 bases in between. The CDR3 has 15 residues. CDR1 and CDR2 from the germline V gene are MNHEY and SVGEGT.

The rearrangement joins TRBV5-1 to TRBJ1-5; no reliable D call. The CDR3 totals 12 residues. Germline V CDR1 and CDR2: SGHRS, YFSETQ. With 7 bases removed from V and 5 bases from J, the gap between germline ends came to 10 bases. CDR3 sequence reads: CASCSPHQPQHF. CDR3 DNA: TGCGCCAGCTGCTCACCCCATCAGCCCCAGCATTTT. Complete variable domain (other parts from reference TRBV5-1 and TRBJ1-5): KAGVTQTPRYLIKTRGQQVTLSCSPISGHRSVSWYQQTPGQGLQFLFEYFSETQRNKGNFPGRFSGRQFSNSRSEMNVSTLELGDSALYLCASCSPHQPQHFGDGTRLSIL.

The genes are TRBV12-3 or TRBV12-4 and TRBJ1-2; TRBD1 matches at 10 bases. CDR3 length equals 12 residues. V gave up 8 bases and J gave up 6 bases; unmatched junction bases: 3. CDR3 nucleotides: TGTGCCAGCGGCGGGACAGGGGATGGCTACACCTTC. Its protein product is CASGGTGDGYTF.

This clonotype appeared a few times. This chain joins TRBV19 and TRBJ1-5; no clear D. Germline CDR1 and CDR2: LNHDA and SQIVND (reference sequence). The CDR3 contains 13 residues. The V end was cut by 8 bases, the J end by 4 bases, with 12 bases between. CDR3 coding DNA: TGTGCCAGTGGAGGGCAGATAAATCAGCCCCAGCATTTT. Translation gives CASGGQINQPQHF.

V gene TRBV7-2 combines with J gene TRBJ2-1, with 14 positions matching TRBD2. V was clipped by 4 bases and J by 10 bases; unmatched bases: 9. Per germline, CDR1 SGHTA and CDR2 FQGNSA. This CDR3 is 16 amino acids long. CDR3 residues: CASSSFPGLAGVEQFF. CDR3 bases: TGTGCCAGCAGCTCGTTTCCGGGACTAGCGGGAGTGGAGCAGTTCTTC.

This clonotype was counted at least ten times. CDR3 residues: CASSYSRTAIGNTIYF. The CDR3 DNA is TGTGCCAGCAGTTACTCGAGGACAGCGATTGGAAACACCATATATTTT. V usage is TRBV6-5 and J usage is TRBJ1-3; tentative D call: TRBD1 (6 bases). Germline V gene sequence: CDR1 MNHEY, CDR2 SVGAGI. Trimming pared 0 bases from V and 3 bases from J, leaving 12 bases between. The length of the CDR3 is 16 residues.

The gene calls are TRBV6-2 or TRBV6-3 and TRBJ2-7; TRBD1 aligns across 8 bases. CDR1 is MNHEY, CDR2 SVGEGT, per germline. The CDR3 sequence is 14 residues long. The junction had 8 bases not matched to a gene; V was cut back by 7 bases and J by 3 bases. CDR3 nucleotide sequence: TGTGCCAGCACCAACCGGGACAGGCGCTACGAGCAGTACGTC. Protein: CASTNRDRRYEQYV.

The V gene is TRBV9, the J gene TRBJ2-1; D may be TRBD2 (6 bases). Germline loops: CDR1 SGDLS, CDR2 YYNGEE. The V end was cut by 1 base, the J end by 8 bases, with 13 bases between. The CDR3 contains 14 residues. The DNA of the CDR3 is TGTGCCAGCAGCGTAATGCGACTAGGATATGAGCAGTTCTTC. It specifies CASSVMRLGYEQFF.